This TCR beta chain stems from a study of blood T cell repertoires in COVID-19. Study at large: There were acute and convalescent COVID-19 samples, and they came from the United States, Italy and Spain. PBMCs, B-cell-depleted T cells, or T cells provided the cDNA or gDNA that made up the material.

In the original processing: Amplified reference gene primers provided the basis for estimating nucleated cell counts. TCRdb keeps only in-frame clones here, not all; method: immunoSEQ multiplex PCR. V and J calls and clone size are copied from that table; D and trimming were computed from the DNA. The data contain about 190,000 clones, 80% to 90% of them singletons. The sequenced material came from peripheral blood. The source of this sequence is a human donor in a cohort sampled during active COVID-19.

Written as DNA, the CDR3 is TGTGCCAGTAGTCCTGAACGGACAGGGGGTAACTACGAGCAGTACTTC. It encodes CASSPERTGGNYEQYF. The chain links TRBV19 to TRBJ2-7; TRBD1 matches 10 bases. The CDR3 spans 16 residues. In germline, CDR1 is LNHDA, CDR2 SQIVND (reference sequence). V was pared by 5 bases and J by 3 bases, with 10 bases of the junction left unmatched.